This T cell receptor beta chain was profiled in a study of CD8 T cells in Susac syndrome. When the RNA was reverse transcribed, random hexamers were used with an input of about 0.5 to 1 ug. It was immunoSEQ multiplex PCR that amplified TCR beta CDR3 across 54 Vbeta and 13 Jbeta. In TCRdb, the immunoSEQ multiplex PCR reads were re-called with MiXCR into one record per CDR3 protein. Of some 63,000 distinct CDR3 sequences in the sample, about 94% were seen once. TCR beta was sequenced from blood CD8+ and CD4+ T cells. TEMRA cells were FACS-enriched, unlike CD8+ and CD4+ T cells, which were negatively isolated. With regard to this clonotype: Its matching antigen is unknown.

Looked up from germline, CDR1 is MDHEN and CDR2 is SYDVKM. Deletions cut 2 bases from V and 5 bases from J, with 8 bases between. CDR3 length equals 13 residues. General study points: The study's TCR sequencing and HLA analysis drew on a certain number of individuals. That number was acknowledged as relatively small.

The sample comprised CD8+ T cells from PBMCs. The rearrangement uses TRBV28 and TRBJ2-3; D is possibly TRBD1 or TRBD2 (5 bases each). This TCR came from a human donor with multiple sclerosis. The CDR3 DNA reads TGTGCCAGCAGTTTACGAGGGGAAGATACGCAGTATTTT. Residues: CASSLRGEDTQYF.